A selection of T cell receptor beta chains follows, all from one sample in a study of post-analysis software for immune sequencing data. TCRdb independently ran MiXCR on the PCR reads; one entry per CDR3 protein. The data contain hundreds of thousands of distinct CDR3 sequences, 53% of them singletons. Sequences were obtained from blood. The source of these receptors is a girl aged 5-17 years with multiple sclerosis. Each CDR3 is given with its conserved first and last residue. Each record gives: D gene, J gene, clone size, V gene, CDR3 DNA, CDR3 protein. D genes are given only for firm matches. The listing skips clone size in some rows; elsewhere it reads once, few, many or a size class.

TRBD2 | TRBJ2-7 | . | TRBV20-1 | TGCAGTGCTAGGATTAGCGGGAGTTACGAGCAGTACTTC | CSARISGSYEQYF
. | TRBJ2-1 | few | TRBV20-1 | TGCAGTGCTACCTTAGGGAGCGGGTCTTACAATGAGCAGTTCTTC | CSATLGSGSYNEQFF
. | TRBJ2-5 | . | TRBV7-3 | TGTGCCAGCAGTCCGTCGGGGCTGGTTGGTCGCGAGACCCAGTACTTC | CASSPSGLVGRETQYF
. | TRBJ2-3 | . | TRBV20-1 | TGCAGTGCTAAAGTGGGCACAGATACGCAGTATTTT | CSAKVGTDTQYF
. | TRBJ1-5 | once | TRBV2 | TGTGCCAGCAGGCCGGACAGCAATCAGCCCCAGCATTTT | CASRPDSNQPQHF
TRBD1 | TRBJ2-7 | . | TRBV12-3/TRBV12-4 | TGTGCCAGCGCCGCCCCAGGGGGCCTTTACGAGCAGTACTTC | CASAAPGGLYEQYF
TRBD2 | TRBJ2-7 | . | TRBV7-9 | TGTGCCAGCAGCTTAGTAGGATTCGGGGGGATAATTTCCGAGCAGTACTTC | CASSLVGFGGIISEQYF
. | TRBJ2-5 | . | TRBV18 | TGTGCCAGCTCACCACCCGGACAGGGAGGGACTGAGCAGTACTTC | CASSPPGQGGTEQYF
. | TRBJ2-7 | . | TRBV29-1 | TGCAGCGCCCGGGCTCCTTGGGCCCTTCAAGAGACTCAGTACTTC | CSARAPWALQETQYF
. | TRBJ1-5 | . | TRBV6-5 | TGTGCCAGCAGCCCTTACCGGGGAAATCAGCCCCAGCATTTT | CASSPYRGNQPQHF
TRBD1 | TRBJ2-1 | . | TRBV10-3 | TGTGCCATCAGTGAGTCGACAAGGGGGCGGCTTTCCAATGAGCAGTTCTTC | CAISESTRGRLSNEQFF
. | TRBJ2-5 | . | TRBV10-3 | TGTGCCATCATGGGTACGGGGGAGCAGTACTTC | CAIMGTGEQYF
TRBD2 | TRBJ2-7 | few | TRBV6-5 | TGTGCCGTCAAGGGGCTAGCGGGAGTGAACGAGCAGTACTTC | CAVKGLAGVNEQYF
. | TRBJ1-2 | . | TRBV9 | TGTGCCAGCAGCGTAGATGGGACGCCACGGGACTATGGCTACACCTTC | CASSVDGTPRDYGYTF
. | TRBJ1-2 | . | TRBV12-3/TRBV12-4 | TGTGCCAGCAGTCCTCAGGGAACCTATGGCTACACCTTC | CASSPQGTYGYTF
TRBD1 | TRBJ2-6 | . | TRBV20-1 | TGCAGTGCTAGGGCCAGGGGACAGATCTCTGGGGCCAACGTCCTGACTTTC | CSARARGQISGANVLTF